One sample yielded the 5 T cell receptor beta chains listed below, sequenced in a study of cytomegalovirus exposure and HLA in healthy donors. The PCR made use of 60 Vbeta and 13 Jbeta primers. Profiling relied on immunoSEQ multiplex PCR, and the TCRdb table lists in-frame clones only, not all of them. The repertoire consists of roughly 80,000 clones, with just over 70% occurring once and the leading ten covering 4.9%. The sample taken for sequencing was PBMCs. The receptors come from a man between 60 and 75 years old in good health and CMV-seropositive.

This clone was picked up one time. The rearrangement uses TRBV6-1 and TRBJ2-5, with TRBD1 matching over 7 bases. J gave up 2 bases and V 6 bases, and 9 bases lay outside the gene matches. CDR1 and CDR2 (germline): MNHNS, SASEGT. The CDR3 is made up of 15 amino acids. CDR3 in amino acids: CASSPTGTAQETQYF. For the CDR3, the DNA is TGTGCCAGCAGCCCAACCGGGACAGCACAAGAGACCCAGTACTTC.

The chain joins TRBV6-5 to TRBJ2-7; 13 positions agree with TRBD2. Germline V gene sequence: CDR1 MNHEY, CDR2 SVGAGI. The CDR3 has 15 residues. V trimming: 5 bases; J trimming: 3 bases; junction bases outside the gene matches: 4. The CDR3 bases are TGTGCCAGCAGTCAAGGACTAGCGGGAGTCTACGAGCAGTACTTC. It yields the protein CASSQGLAGVYEQYF.

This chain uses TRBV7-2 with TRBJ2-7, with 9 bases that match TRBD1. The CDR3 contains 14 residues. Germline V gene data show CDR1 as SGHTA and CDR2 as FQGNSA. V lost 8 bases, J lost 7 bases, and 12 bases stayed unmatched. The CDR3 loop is CASRRDRELGEQYF. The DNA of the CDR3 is TGTGCCAGCCGGAGGGACAGGGAGTTAGGGGAGCAGTACTTC.

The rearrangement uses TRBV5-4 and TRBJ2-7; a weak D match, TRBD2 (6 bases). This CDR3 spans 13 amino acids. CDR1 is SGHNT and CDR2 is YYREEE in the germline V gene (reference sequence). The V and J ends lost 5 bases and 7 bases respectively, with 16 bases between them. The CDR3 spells CASSLGGAGEQYF. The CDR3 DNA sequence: TGTGCCAGCAGTCTCGGAGGGGCGGGAGAGCAGTACTTC.

The CDR3 loop reads CASSFLGGSYEQYF. CDR3 DNA: TGTGCCAGCAGTTTTCTCGGGGGCTCCTACGAGCAGTACTTC. The rearrangement uses TRBV27 and TRBJ2-7; possibly TRBD2 for D (6 bases). This CDR3 region has 14 residues. V was trimmed by 3 bases and J by 0 bases, leaving 9 bases between them. The germline V gene has CDR1 MNHEY and CDR2 SMNVEV (reference sequence).